This T cell receptor beta chain was obtained from a study of T cell repertoires in cytomegalovirus infection. As for the study in general: CMV infection and matching HLA type were both indicated by public TCR beta signatures.

Findings of the study overall: In two of eight donors, the top clonotype was HLA-C-restricted CMV-specific. Cumulative public TCR beta family frequency identified CMV carriers with the relevant HLA.

Looked up from germline, CDR1 is MNHNS and CDR2 is SASEGT. This CDR3 is 14 amino acids long. Trimming removed 8 bases from V and 4 bases from J, with 12 bases in between. MiXCR was run by TCRdb on the reads, yielding one entry per CDR3 protein. The profile shows fewer than 300,000 distinct CDR3 sequences, 20% to 30% of them singletons. This clonotype was seen at least ten times. The antigen remains unidentified. The specimen sequenced was PBMCs. V usage is TRBV6-1 and J usage is TRBJ2-6; TRBD1 is a possible D gene (6 bases). The source of this sequence is a human donor in good health (CMV status not recorded). Some clones in this sample may be carry-over from other donors' samples. CDR3 in DNA: TGTGCCAGCGGACAGACACTCGGGGCCAACGTCCTGACTTTC. This translates into CASGQTLGANVLTF.